This entry features one TCR beta chain sequence. This sample is part of a study of blood T cell repertoires in COVID-19. On the study more broadly: The study drew acute and convalescent COVID-19 samples from the United States, Italy and Spain. Sample material is recorded as cDNA or gDNA derived from T cells, B-cell-depleted T cells, or PBMCs.

This CDR3 is built from 14 residues. Germline lookup yields CDR1 MNHEY and CDR2 SMNVEV (reference sequence). Trimming removed 6 bases at V and 6 bases at J, with 18 bases between. In the original analysis: For nucleated cells, counts were estimated from reference gene primer amplification. The assay was immunoSEQ multiplex PCR, and TCRdb's table has in-frame clones only and misses some. The V and J calls and clone size are taken from that table; D and trimming were inferred from the DNA. Here the sample spans 100,000 to 150,000 clones, roughly 84% being singletons. This chain links TRBV27 with TRBJ2-7; a weak D match, TRBD2 (5 bases). This clonotype was obtained from a woman aged 30 to 39 who had recovered from COVID-19. What was sequenced was peripheral blood. This CDR3 reads CASSYSTRVGEQYF. CDR3 DNA sequence: TGTGCCAGCAGCTATAGTACGAGGGTGGGCGAGCAGTACTTC.